This T cell receptor beta chain derives from a study of blood T cell repertoires in COVID-19. Overall study: From the United States, Italy and Spain came samples of acute and convalescent COVID-19. From T cells, B-cell-depleted T cells, or PBMCs came the material, which was cDNA or gDNA.

In the original processing: Reference gene primer amplification yielded estimated nucleated cell counts. TCRdb's copy holds only in-frame clones and misses some; the assay was immunoSEQ multiplex PCR. The DNA gave D and trimming, while V, J and clone size come from that table. The sample has 650,000 to 800,000 clones, more than 80% seen once. The CDR3 is made up of 15 amino acids. The TCR originated in a woman aged 18-29 years with acute or convalescent COVID-19. The sequencing input was peripheral blood. This chain uses TRBV21-1 with TRBJ2-7; the table names TRBD1, a call not compared with the DNA. TRBV21-1 is classified as a pseudogene. For the CDR3, the DNA is TGTGCCAGCAGCATAGGGACAATCTGGGCCTACGAGCAGTACTTC. Encoded protein: CASSIGTIWAYEQYF.